The TCR beta chain described here comes from a study of monozygotic twins with inflammatory bowel disease. Findings and limits, study-wide: Healthy co-twins, by inverse Simpson, had higher TCRbeta diversity than their siblings with IBD. The analysis failed to separate different T cell subtypes. Among IBD patients, fewer clonotypes were shared with others than among healthy twins, especially with disease activity.

Regarding this clonotype: Its specificity is not known.

Eight reactions per sample, run separately, yielded cDNA. TCRdb reprocessed the 5' RACE reads and stores each CDR3 protein as one record, lacking DNA. The sample shows some 300,000 distinct CDR3 sequences, and roughly 5.2% sits with its ten largest clones. CDR3 length equals 22 residues. CDR1 and CDR2 (germline): MNHEY, SVGEGT. The TCR originated in a human donor with ulcerative colitis or Crohn's disease, or a healthy co-twin of an affected twin (not recorded which). Source material: blood. The rearrangement joins TRBV6-2 or TRBV6-3 to TRBJ2-1; without DNA, the TCRdb call of TRBD2 cannot be checked. CDR3: CASRSTRLASGIRVYDYNEQFF.